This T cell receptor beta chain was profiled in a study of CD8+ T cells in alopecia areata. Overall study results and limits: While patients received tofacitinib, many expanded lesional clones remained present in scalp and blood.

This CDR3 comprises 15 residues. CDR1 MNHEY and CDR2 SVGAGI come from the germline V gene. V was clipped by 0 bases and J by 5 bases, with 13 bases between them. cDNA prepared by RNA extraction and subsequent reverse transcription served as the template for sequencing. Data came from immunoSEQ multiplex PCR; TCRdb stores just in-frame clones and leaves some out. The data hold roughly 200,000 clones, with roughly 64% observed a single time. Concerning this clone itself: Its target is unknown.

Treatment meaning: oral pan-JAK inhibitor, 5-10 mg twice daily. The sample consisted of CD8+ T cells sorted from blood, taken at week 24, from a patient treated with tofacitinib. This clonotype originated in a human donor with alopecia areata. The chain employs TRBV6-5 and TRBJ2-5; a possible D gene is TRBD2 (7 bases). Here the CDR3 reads CASSYSDRGAETQYF. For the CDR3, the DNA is TGTGCCAGCAGTTACTCGGATCGGGGGGCTGAGACCCAGTACTTC.